This section outlines one T cell receptor beta chain sequence together with its context. The specificity of this receptor is unknown. The junction does not match germline at one end; this may be a read error. These data belong to a study of cytomegalovirus exposure and HLA in healthy donors (dated by TCRdb to 2015 to 2018). A note on the overall study: According to an earlier analysis of around 600 of the donors, some 170 million T cells yielded 117 million unique TCR beta sequences and 276 Gb of sequence data. Around 330 gigabases of sequencing data and around 90 million unique TCR sequences made up an early release that covered fewer than 650 HLA-typed donors. The number of donors typed differed by locus, with roughly 620-640 for A, B, C, DRB1 and DQB1, around 520 for DQA1, 600 to 610 for DPA1, and 450 to 480 for DPB1. Among the approximately 400 genotyped donors, around 81% belonged to the genetic ancestry cluster associated with self-reported Caucasian donors. Rather than drawing on any new phenotypic data, the later analysis identified candidate immune exposures from TCR beta sequences and the way those sequences occurred across donors. A later analysis re-analyzed previously published TCR beta repertoires from 660 or so donors and added high-resolution HLA genotyping to study TCR occurrence patterns. Class I and class II HLA loci were covered by the typing at four-digit resolution. On average, around 200,000 unique TCR beta nucleotide sequences were sequenced per donor among 398 genotyped donors of the cohort, with 15% to 20% of those sequences being non-productive. Every discovery cohort repertoire had been produced on one sequencing platform. Roughly 5 DR-DQ haplotypes were handled as single units for association and clustering, since linkage in the cohort was strong. To predict cytomegalovirus infection status, the study brought together high-throughput TCR immunosequencing, statistical association of individual TCRs with disease status, and machine learning. The study profiled the T cell repertoires of about 720 subjects by immunosequencing and related them to cytomegalovirus serostatus. In a later genetic analysis, genome-wide SNP genotypes for about three fifths of the 666 donors were used, and that subset was treated as a discovery cohort. The study aimed to test whether signatures of past pathogen exposure could be identified by cataloging public T cell receptors. In an earlier analysis of 587 of the donors, high-throughput TCR beta sequencing was used to judge whether each TCR beta V gene segment behaved as functional or pseudogenic. In addition to the first cohort of hundreds of subjects, a separate validation cohort of 120 different subjects was used. Donor age, sex, ethnicity and CMV serostatus were compiled together with the repertoire data.

The library was produced with the immunoSEQ multiplex PCR assay. The multiplex PCR relied on a mix of 60 forward primers for TCR Vbeta segments and 13 reverse primers for TCR Jbeta segments. The CDR3 region of rearranged TCR beta genes was amplified from genomic DNA by a multiplex PCR assay. The Illumina HiSeq System was used to sequence the amplified TCR beta libraries as 87-base-pair reads. The published analysis was carried out like this. A later analysis tallied around 82 million unique TCR beta chains across the 666 repertoires, and approximately 12 million of those chains were shared by two or more donors. To remove PCR and sequencing errors, raw reads were error-corrected and collapsed into unique sequences using a nearest-neighbor algorithm that merged closely related sequences. Alignment of CDR3 sequences to IMGT reference sequences was used to assign V, D and J gene segments. For a sequence to be retained, a match of at least six nucleotides to both a V gene segment and a J gene segment was required. Rearrangements were classified as productive when the CDR3 lacked stop codons and remained in frame with V and J, and all other rearrangements were classified as non-productive. Following IMGT convention, CDR3 was defined as the stretch from the second conserved V-encoded cysteine to the conserved J-encoded phenylalanine. The earlier analysis of more than 450 of the donors excluded sequences that lacked an unambiguous match to a single V gene segment. An earlier analysis of several hundred of the donors classified V segments as functional when productive rearrangements were above 56.7% and as segregating when the standard deviation between donors was above 5%. A statistical classification framework was built to diagnose cytomegalovirus status from the catalog of TCR beta chain sequences. In a later analysis, TCR nucleotide sequences were compared against IMGT/GENE-DB human TR gene sequences so that V and J genes could be assigned. In a later analysis, CDR3 sequences and most-parsimonious VDJ recombination scenarios were assigned using the TCRdist pipeline. In a later analysis, each TCR beta chain was defined by its CDR3 amino acid sequence together with its V-gene family, and reads without a unique V-gene family were excluded. A later analysis removed over 500 highly shared, low-generation-probability nucleotide sequences to deal with suspected cross-contamination and a sequencing artifact. In a later analysis, a clonal expansion index was calculated for each public chain from normalized within-repertoire ranks of inferred template counts. In a later analysis, generation probabilities were computed using a VDJ recombination model fitted to out-of-frame rearrangements, and the results were checked against IGoR. In a later analysis, TCR-TCR, TCR-HLA and TCR-CMV co-occurrence was scored with hypergeometric tests, and a repertoire-size bias correction was applied to TCR pairs. In a later analysis, false discovery rates were estimated by permuting HLA or CMV assignments 20 times. A later analysis grouped co-occurring TCRs with DBSCAN, adding TCRdist sequence similarity when clustering within HLA-allele-positive subsets. For co-occurrence clustering, repertoires with fewer than 30,000 or more than 120,000 public chains were excluded, along with a handful of repertoires with anomalous nucleotide sharing. TCRdb took this table from immuneACCESS and kept in-frame rearrangements with V and J called. Such tables lack part of the clones; where checked against another copy, unresolved V genes explain under half of the gap, and the rest is unexplained. The V and J calls and clone size come from that table; D and trimming were worked out from the DNA. A total of tens of thousands of clones appear in this sample, 81% of them only once. The ten biggest clones cover about 2% of the sample.

The germline V gene (reference sequence) provides CDR1 SEHNR and CDR2 FQNEAQ. The CDR3 starts with the cysteine, ends with the phenylalanine, and has 15 residues. Only the CDR3 DNA stays, 45 bases, in frame from base 1. The cohort consisted of 600 or so healthy bone marrow donors. At the time of sampling, all cohort members were nominally healthy, though unrecorded immune exposures were likely present. The donor was CMV seronegative and was included in the group of a few hundred seronegative cohort members. A peripheral blood sample was collected from each donor, and TCR beta sequencing was performed on peripheral blood mononuclear cells. Genomic DNA was extracted from the blood cell samples with the Qiagen DNeasy Blood Extraction Kit. Results the study describes overall, beyond this receptor: The only immune exposure information available for the cohort was CMV serostatus. A group of highly shared sequence variants was considered likely to be a technical artifact of the sequencing pipeline. In an earlier analysis of more than 450 of the donors, most TCR beta V segments were observed in productive rearrangements about 87% or about 30% of the time, broadly matching IMGT annotations. Three of the identified cytomegalovirus-associated TCR beta chains were confirmed in vitro to be specific for cytomegalovirus antigens. A later genetic analysis associated a missense DCLRE1C variant with V-gene and J-gene trimming of TCR beta chains, and an independent cohort replicated the association. A total of fewer than 200 TCR beta chains were listed by the study as associated with cytomegalovirus. Sequencing depth was assumed to be roughly uniform across donors in the presence/absence analyses, though that assumption may not hold. Compared with equally common non-associated chains, HLA-associated TCR beta chains in a later analysis were more clonally expanded and had lower generation probabilities. A later analysis found that most CMV-associated TCR beta chains appeared HLA-restricted, with HLA associations seemingly driven largely by CMV exposure. The authors suggested that the approach could potentially be extended to other disease states and immunological phenotypes. Correlated functional status among segregating V segments might be attributable to linkage disequilibrium, but an unknown experimental factor could not be ruled out. According to a later analysis, TCR association rates differed among HLA loci, with DRB1 alleles showing the most associated TCRs and HLA-C alleles showing the fewest. Because the 87-base-pair reads could not distinguish some IMGT-functional V segments, including TRBV6-2 and TRBV6-3, those segments were excluded. Cytomegalovirus status was reported to be diagnosed by the classifier with high specificity and sensitivity in both the original and validation cohorts. Several of the top co-occurrence clusters appeared to be linked to parvovirus B19, influenza, CMV and Epstein-Barr virus, according to a later analysis. A further reported finding was that TCR beta sequences accurately predicted the HLA-A and HLA-B alleles for most subjects in the first cohort. Because HLA typing was missing for some donors at each locus, association tests included only the typed subset. A later analysis associated about 17,000 TCR beta sequences with specific HLA alleles at a false discovery rate of 0.05. Most TCR sequences were observed very rarely across donors, whereas some public TCRs were present in many individuals. Assigning TCR associations to individual alleles was difficult when HLA alleles, especially DR and DQ, strongly co-occurred. Approximately 18 rarely observed V segments, including chromosome 9 orphons, were excluded from the earlier analysis of 550 to 700 of the donors because counts were too low. The cohort was sequenced for TCR beta chains only, and without alpha or paired-chain data the features that could be detected were limited. According to a later genetic analysis, donors in an Asian-associated ancestry cluster had fewer N-insertions in productive TCRs than the approximately 610-donor mean.

Sequenced material: PBMCs. This chain is built from TRBV7-9 and TRBJ1-2, and 8 junction bases match TRBD1. The source of this sequence is a young woman in good health and CMV-seronegative. The DNA reads as follows: TGTTCCAGCAGCCTCTCGGACAGGGCGGGATATGGCTACACCTTC. It translates as CSSSLSDRAGYGYTF. Supplemented by the reference TRBV7-9 and TRBJ1-2 proteins around the CDR3, the complete variable domain is DTGVSQNPRHKITKRGQNVTFRCDPISEHNRLYWYRQTLGQGPEFLTYFQNEAQLEKSRLLSDRFSAERPKGSFSTLEIQRTEQGDSAMYLCSSSLSDRAGYGYTFGSGTRLTVV.